The present TCR beta chain was sequenced within a study of Ad26.COV2.S vaccination and SARS-CoV-2 variants. Some clones are missing from TCRdb's copy, which holds only in-frame ones; the method was immunoSEQ multiplex PCR. The sample includes about 94,000 clones, approximately 81% seen only once; the top ten take about 15%. General observations from the study: Participants in the vaccine arm had higher spike-specific TCR breadth; placebo recipients had lower.

Concerning this clone: The antigen is undetermined.

V dropped 4 bases and J dropped 4 bases, with 12 bases sitting between them. This CDR3 comprises 14 residues. CDR1 and CDR2 (germline): MDHEN, SYDVKM. The specimen comprised peripheral blood, sampled after recovery from COVID-19. The chain employs TRBV28 and TRBJ2-3; possible D gene TRBD2, 5 bases. This receptor was obtained from a human donor who had recovered from COVID-19. CDR3 sequence: CASSSASNPDTQYF. The CDR3 nucleotides read TGTGCCAGCAGTTCGGCTAGCAATCCAGATACGCAGTATTTT.